This T cell receptor beta chain was captured in a study of OX40 agonist ivuxolimab in advanced cancers. Study information: An agonistic anti-OX40 (CD134) antibody, ivuxolimab, was used to treat the patients.

The germline V gene has CDR1 SGHNT and CDR2 YENEEA. This CDR3 has 13 residues. Trimming removed 5 bases from V and 9 bases from J, with 14 bases in between. Study outcomes and limitations: Antigen targets of the expanded peripheral T cells went undetermined.

The data were produced by immunoSEQ multiplex PCR, yet TCRdb's version contains in-frame clones alone and is incomplete. Here the sample spans over 65,000 clones, approximately 80% being singletons. This clone turned up a few times. Its target is not known. Blood specimens came from baseline, cycle 4 day 1, and cycle 7 day 1. The specimen was CD4+ or CD8+ T cells sorted from blood, collected in a trial of the OX40 agonist ivuxolimab. The gene calls are TRBV11-3 and TRBJ2-1, with D perhaps TRBD2 (7 bases). The receptor was derived from an adult with an advanced solid tumor such as melanoma, head and neck, liver or kidney cancer. Written as DNA, the CDR3 is TGTGCCAGCAGCCAGGAGGGGGGGCGTGAGCAGTTCTTC. It is translated as CASSQEGGREQFF.